Included here is one T cell receptor (beta chain) sequence, with context. This receptor's antigen is unknown. No quality values exist for individual bases; no much larger clone is one base distant. The entire isolated RNA was reverse transcribed using the High Capacity cDNA Reverse Transcription Kit, and thus expressed TCRB transcripts were sequenced. Naive, central memory and regulatory T cell samples underwent deep immunoSEQ sequencing, averaging about 3.57 million total reads per sample. After sorted cells were lysed in RLT buffer, RNA was extracted with DNase-treated RNeasy Micro or Mini kits, with the choice depending on cell number. Each cell subset was processed on its own to prevent cross-contamination, while patient and healthy donor samples were processed together. Using the immunoSEQ multiplex PCR, TCRB sequences were amplified from cDNA into 87-bp fragments spanning the CDR3 region. Sequencing of the amplicons was performed on the Illumina HiSeq platform. Regarding the original processing steps: PCR bias was corrected computationally using synthetic template baselines, and reads within Hamming distance 2 were collapsed, with unmergeable singletons discarded. By aligning reads against IMGT, V, D and J genes, CDR3 length, and insertions or deletions at six rearrangement sites were assigned. Clonotype counts were normalized to sorted cell number within each subset before computing true diversity and Gini coefficients with the tcR R package. Repertoire sharing was quantified using the overlap coefficient calculated on TCRB nucleotide sequences. TCRdb re-hosts the immuneACCESS table, in-frame sequences only. Its copies lack some clones; in the studies checked, an unresolved V gene accounts for under half of them, and the cause for the rest is not known. Clonal size and the V and J genes are those of that table, whereas D and trimming came from the DNA. The sample contains approximately 140,000 clones, roughly 53% of them found a single time. The ten largest clones represent roughly 0.42% of the sample.

Each donor gave one peripheral blood draw, averaging roughly 100 mL, which was collected into heparinised tubes. Naive, central memory, regulatory and stem cell-like memory CD4+ T cells were sorted on a BD FACSAria II using a panel including CD45RO, CCR7, CD25, CD127, CD95 and CD27. Purity was above 98% for every sorted population. PBMCs were isolated immediately by Lymphoprep density gradient centrifugation and stained directly without culture. So that batch effects would be minimized, each experiment stained and sorted samples in pairs, pairing one healthy donor with one patient. The germline V gene (reference sequence) gives CDR1 as SEHNR and CDR2 as FQNEAQ. The V end gives up 5 bases and the J end 0 bases, leaving 6 bases in the junction not matched to a gene. Taken from cysteine to phenylalanine, the CDR3 has 15 residues. Only CDR3 DNA is held: 45 bases, read in frame from base 1. This sample stems from a study of beta chain features in type 1 diabetes (dated by TCRdb to the late 2010s). At the level of the whole study: Patients and healthy donors did not differ in mean age, gender distribution, total cell number or subset yield. Across all samples, about 110 million sorted cells were examined, and cell number per subset correlated strongly with RNA yield. The study compared TCRB repertoires of sorted circulating CD4+ T cell subsets between recently diagnosed type 1 diabetes patients and matched healthy donors. Naive and central memory subsets were obtained from all 30 or so donors, but regulatory and stem cell-like memory subsets were isolated from only 8 patients and 8 healthy donors.

Overall study outcomes, separate from this receptor: Because small numbers of individuals were included in the HLA sub-analyses, any influence of HLA type on TCRB rearrangement was left unresolved. Naive, central memory and regulatory TCRB repertoires appeared to be more alike among patients than among healthy donors. Type 1 diabetes patients showed a moderate but significant shortening of TCRB CDR3 length in all four CD4+ subsets. Patients with type 1 diabetes made fewer insertions and deleted more nucleotides at VDJ recombination sites, implying thymic rearrangement abnormalities. Shorter templates might be favored by PCR, yet because patient and control samples were amplified and corrected together, any such skew would affect both groups equally. Because cDNA rather than genomic DNA was sequenced, highly expressing activated cells could have been over-represented, although no difference in activation and CD3 levels was found between groups.

Sequences were obtained from Tregs from blood. The label giving this sample's cell subset or site can be read as: regulatory CD4+ T cells. This receptor chain uses TRBV7-9 and TRBJ2-7; TRBD1 lines up with 8 middle nucleotides. The TCR was taken from a young man in good health. Here the CDR3 is given as CASSPRDRSSYEQYF. The nucleotide sequence reads as follows: TGTGCCAGCAGCCCCCGGGACAGGAGCTCCTACGAGCAGTACTTC.